This T cell receptor beta chain was observed in a study of siplizumab effects on memory and regulatory T cells. General study results and limits: The diversity of naive T cells seemed greater than that of memory cells, and their alloresponse contribution seemed major. Suppressive function of proliferating Tregs from siplizumab cultures was not confirmed.

Comment on this clone: Its specificity is unknown.

The CDR3 has 15 residues. V lost 3 bases and J 1 base, leaving 12 bases between the germline ends. Germline-derived CDR1 and CDR2 are KGHSH and LQKENI. TCRdb's copy holds only in-frame clones and misses some; the assay was immunoSEQ multiplex PCR. The sample includes around 100,000 clones, around 94% seen only once; the top ten take approximately 0.3%. The chain employs TRBV18 and TRBJ1-1; no definite D call. The sequenced sample was non-Treg CD4+ T cells sorted from blood. The origin of this receptor is a human donor in good health. The CDR3 region is CASSPRKSGNTEAFF. The DNA for the CDR3 is TGTGCCAGCTCACCCCGAAAAAGTGGGAACACTGAAGCTTTCTTT.